These 10 T cell receptor beta chains were sequenced from one sample in a study of blood T cell repertoires in COVID-19 (dated by TCRdb to the early 2020s). The library was built by means of the immunoSEQ multiplex PCR assay. This immuneACCESS table, as held by TCRdb, lists in-frame sequences with V and J called but not all clones. Of the missing ones, under half trace to an unresolved V gene in checked studies; the others have no known cause. This sample is represented by around 220,000 clones; around 88% of them were singletons. Approximately 1.5% of the sample lies in the top ten. The specimen was peripheral blood. The receptors originated from a man between 18 and 29 years old with active or convalescent COVID-19.

A single count supports this clone. This chain joins TRBV5-1 and TRBJ2-3, with 12 bases aligning to TRBD1. This CDR3 has 18 amino acids. From germline, CDR1 is SGHRS and CDR2 YFSETQ. V gave up 3 bases and J gave up 6 bases; unmatched junction bases: 14. CDR3 sequence: CASSWPSFGTGGRDTQYF. CDR3 in DNA: TGCGCCAGCAGCTGGCCCTCTTTCGGGACAGGGGGCAGGGATACGCAGTATTTT.

The CDR3 sequence: CSATTVDTQYF. As DNA, the CDR3 is TGCAGTGCCACGACTGTAGATACGCAGTATTTT. The rearrangement uses TRBV20-1 and TRBJ2-3, with D uncertain. CDR3 length equals 11 residues. V was clipped by 6 bases and J by 5 bases, with 9 bases between them. CDR1 and CDR2 (germline): DFQATT, SNEGSKA (reference sequence).

This clone has a handful of counts. The gene calls are TRBV27 and TRBJ2-2; D is possibly TRBD2 (6 bases). V lost 4 bases, J lost 5 bases, and 11 bases lay in between. The CDR3 loop spans 14 amino acids. Germline CDR1 is MNHEY and CDR2 is SMNVEV (reference sequence). The DNA of the CDR3 is TGTGCCAGCAGTTCCGGGGAGGTGACCGGGGAGCTGTTTTTT. Its translation: CASSSGEVTGELFF.

V gene TRBV29-1 combines with J gene TRBJ1-1, with D maybe TRBD1 (6 bases). This CDR3 spans 14 amino acids. Germline values: CDR1 SQVTM, CDR2 ANQGSEA. V lost 7 bases to trimming and J lost 1 base, with 16 bases between them. DNA for the CDR3: TGCAGCGCAGGGGAAGGGGGAAAGAACACTGAAGCTTTCTTT. As protein: CSAGEGGKNTEAFF.

The gene calls are TRBV7-3 and TRBJ2-7; 7 nucleotides align to TRBD2. With V trimmed by 2 bases and J by 6 bases, 7 bases remained unmatched. Looked up from germline, CDR1 is SGHTA and CDR2 is FQGTGA. The CDR3 contains 14 residues. CDR3 sequence (DNA): TGTGCCAGCAGCTTAGCGGGAGTCGGGGGCGAGCAGTACTTC. It yields the protein CASSLAGVGGEQYF.

This clone is a singleton in its sample. V gene TRBV18 combines with J gene TRBJ2-1, with 7 nucleotides matching TRBD2. The V segment lost 2 bases and the J segment 6 bases; nucleotides outside the gene matches: 10. The germline V gene encodes CDR1 KGHSH and CDR2 LQKENI. This CDR3 region has 16 residues. The CDR3 nucleotides read TGTGCCAGCTCACCAAGGGAGGGCCTGGTGGGCAATGAGCAGTTCTTC. It translates to CASSPREGLVGNEQFF.

CDR3 residues: CASSPLTGGNQPQHF. The DNA of the CDR3 is TGTGCCAGCAGCCCTTTAACAGGGGGCAATCAGCCCCAGCATTTT. The chain is built from TRBV27 and TRBJ1-5; 7 nucleotides line up with TRBD1. The germline CDR1 and CDR2 sequences are MNHEY and SMNVEV (reference sequence). The CDR3 has 15 amino acids. V was pared by 6 bases and J by 2 bases, with 7 bases of the junction left unmatched.

This chain uses TRBV2 with TRBJ1-1; maybe TRBD1 (6 bases). The CDR3 has 16 amino acids. V lost 6 bases, J lost 0 bases, and 17 bases lay in between. From germline, CDR1 is SNHLY and CDR2 FYNNEI. This CDR3 is CASSRGGSRLNTEAFF. CDR3 nucleotide sequence: TGTGCCAGCAGCCGTGGGGGCAGCCGATTGAACACTGAAGCTTTCTTT.

The V call is TRBV5-4, the J call TRBJ2-1, with 10 bases lining up with TRBD2. J was trimmed by 7 bases and V by 5 bases; bases with no gene match: 12. Germline V gives CDR1 SGHNT, CDR2 YYREEE (reference sequence). CDR3 length: 16 amino acids. The CDR3 region has the DNA TGTGCCAGCAGGGAGAATCTAGCGGGAGCAAGGAATGAGCAGTTCTTC. This codes for CASRENLAGARNEQFF.

The rearrangement joins TRBV5-6 to TRBJ1-1, with 10 nucleotides matching TRBD1. V was pared by 2 bases and J by 7 bases, with 8 bases of the junction left unmatched. Germline CDR1 and CDR2: SGHDT and YYEEEE. This CDR3 comprises 15 residues. CDR3 in DNA: TGTGCCAGCAGCTTACGACAGGGGGCCGGCGGTGAAGCTTTCTTT. As protein: CASSLRQGAGGEAFF. The entire variable domain, with the rest obtained from reference TRBV5-6 and TRBJ1-1, is as follows: DAGVTQSPTHLIKTRGQQVTLRCSPKSGHDTVSWYQQALGQGPQFIFQYYEEEERQRGNFPDRFSGHQFPNYSSELNVNALLLGDSALYLCASSLRQGAGGEAFFGQGTRLTVV.